The rows below give T cell receptor beta chains drawn from one sample of a study of blood T cell repertoires in COVID-19. Profiled with immunoSEQ multiplex PCR; TCRdb holds only in-frame clones, not every one. Of under 200,000 clones listed, around 90% are singletons. Source material: peripheral blood. Receptors were obtained from a man aged 35-49 years with active or convalescent COVID-19. Each CDR3 is given with its conserved first and last residue. The D gene is left open where the match is weak. Only part of the rows carry a size: once, few, many, or a class if the clone is expanded.

V gene,J gene,clone size,D gene,CDR3 DNA,CDR3 protein
TRBV19,TRBJ1-2,-,-,TGTGCCAGTAGTATAGGGTCAGGGTTTGATGGCTACACCTTC,CASSIGSGFDGYTF
TRBV12-5,TRBJ2-5,-,-,TGTGCTAGCGCTCGGGGGGACACATATCAAGAGACCCAGTACTTC,CASARGDTYQETQYF
TRBV5-1,TRBJ2-3,few,TRBD2,TGCGCCAGCAGCTTGGTGGGGCGGGAGGCCACAGATACGCAGTATTTT,CASSLVGREATDTQYF
TRBV6-5,TRBJ2-7,-,-,TGTGCCAGCAGCCCCGCTCCGGTCACCTACGAGCAGTACTTC,CASSPAPVTYEQYF
TRBV6-6,TRBJ2-1,-,TRBD1,TGTGCCAGCAGACCCGCGGACAGGGGGCTGGGGAATGAGCAGTTCTTC,CASRPADRGLGNEQFF
TRBV29-1,TRBJ2-3,-,TRBD2,TGCAGCGTTTTGCCATCGACAGCGGGAGTGTCAGATACGCAGTATTTT,CSVLPSTAGVSDTQYF
TRBV12-5,TRBJ1-3,-,TRBD1,TGTGCTAGTGGTTCTGTCAGGGGGGCAAGAAACACCATATATTTT,CASGSVRGARNTIYF
TRBV7-2,TRBJ1-5,-,TRBD1,TGTGCCAGCAGCTCCAGACAGGGTTTCAATCAGCCCCAGCATTTT,CASSSRQGFNQPQHF
TRBV27,TRBJ2-7,-,TRBD2,TGTGCCAGCACTTCGCACGGGGGGGACTACGAGCAGTACTTC,CASTSHGGDYEQYF
TRBV28,TRBJ1-2,few,TRBD1,TGTGCCAGCAGTGCCTCCGGGACAGGGGTCTACACCTTC,CASSASGTGVYTF
TRBV18,TRBJ1-1,few,-,TGTGCCAGCTCACCCAACGGGGATGAAGCTTTCTTT,CASSPNGDEAFF
TRBV28,TRBJ1-4,-,TRBD1,TGTGCCAGCAGTTTAGGGGGACAGGGTAATGAAAAACTGTTTTTT,CASSLGGQGNEKLFF
TRBV10-3,TRBJ1-2,-,TRBD1,TGTGCCATCAGCTTAGACAGGGACTATGGCTACACCTTC,CAISLDRDYGYTF
TRBV10-3,TRBJ2-1,-,TRBD2,TGTGCCATCAGTGGTGCGGGAGAACGTGAGCAGTTCTTC,CAISGAGEREQFF
TRBV3-1/TRBV3-2,TRBJ1-2,few,-,TGTGCCAGCAGCAGAACTCGGGACATAAATACGATAGGCTACACCTTC,CASSRTRDINTIGYTF
TRBV18,TRBJ1-1,-,TRBD1,TGTGCCAGCTCACCAACGGGACAGGGGGACACTGAAGCTTTCTTT,CASSPTGQGDTEAFF
TRBV20-1,TRBJ2-7,-,-,TGCAGTGCAGGGGGATCCTACGAGCAGTACTTC,CSAGGSYEQYF
TRBV27,TRBJ1-4,few,TRBD1,TGTGCCAGCAGGACAGGGAATGAAAAACTGTTTTTT,CASRTGNEKLFF
TRBV12-3/TRBV12-4,TRBJ1-1,-,TRBD1,TGTGCCAGCAGTAGACAGGGGTTGACTGAAGCTTTCTTT,CASSRQGLTEAFF
TRBV5-1,TRBJ1-1,few,TRBD1,TGCGCCAGCAGCTTGGCCGGACAGGCGAACACTGAAGCTTTCTTT,CASSLAGQANTEAFF
TRBV19,TRBJ1-3,-,TRBD1,TGTGCCAGTAGTGTGACAGGGACTGGAAACACCATATATTTT,CASSVTGTGNTIYF
TRBV6-5,TRBJ1-2,-,TRBD1,TGTGCCAGCGGGACAGGGGGCGGCTATGGCTACACCTTC,CASGTGGGYGYTF
TRBV28,TRBJ2-7,-,-,TGTGCCAGCAGGAAAAGGGACTCTGCCCTATACGAGCAGTACTTC,CASRKRDSALYEQYF
TRBV7-2,TRBJ2-2,-,TRBD2,TGTGCCAGCAGCTTAGAACTAGCGTACACCGGGGAGCTGTTTTTT,CASSLELAYTGELFF
TRBV7-2,TRBJ2-7,-,-,TGTGCCAGCAGCTTTCGTTCCTACGAGCAGTACTTC,CASSFRSYEQYF
TRBV6-4,TRBJ2-2,-,TRBD1,TGTGCCAGCAGGGGACAGCGAACCGGGGAGCTGTTTTTT,CASRGQRTGELFF
TRBV6-2/TRBV6-3,TRBJ2-7,-,-,TGTGCCAGCAGTATAATCGGGACATACGAGCAGTACTTC,CASSIIGTYEQYF
TRBV6-2/TRBV6-3,TRBJ2-1,-,TRBD2,TGTGCCAGCAGCGGGGGGTTGGATGAGCAGTTCTTC,CASSGGLDEQFF
TRBV9,TRBJ1-1,once,-,TGTGCCAGCAGCGGCAGGGGGAACACTGAAGCTTTCTTT,CASSGRGNTEAFF
TRBV25-1,TRBJ2-7,-,-,TGTGCCAGCAGTCCCCAGGGCCTGGAGCAGTACTTC,CASSPQGLEQYF
TRBV7-2,TRBJ2-3,-,-,TGTGCCAGCAGCTACGACAGCTACACAGATACGCAGTATTTT,CASSYDSYTDTQYF
TRBV7-7,TRBJ2-2,-,TRBD2,TGTGCCAGCAGCCCAGCGGGGGGGAACACCGGGGAGCTGTTTTTT,CASSPAGGNTGELFF
TRBV7-2,TRBJ2-1,-,-,TGTGCCAGCAGCTTATCTCAGAACTACAATGAGCAGTTCTTC,CASSLSQNYNEQFF
TRBV12-3/TRBV12-4,TRBJ2-5,-,-,TGTGCCAGCAGTATAGCCAGACTGGAGACCCAGTACTTC,CASSIARLETQYF
TRBV7-8,TRBJ1-2,once,TRBD1,TGTGCCAGCAGCTTAGGAGGACAGGGACTTTATGGCTACACCTTC,CASSLGGQGLYGYTF
TRBV9,TRBJ2-2,once,-,TGTGCCAGCAGCGTAGTTGGGGGAGGCGGGGAGCTGTTTTTT,CASSVVGGGGELFF
TRBV5-4,TRBJ2-2,-,TRBD1,TGTGCCAGCAGCTTTACCGGGACAGGGGCCGGGGAGCTGTTTTTT,CASSFTGTGAGELFF
TRBV5-1,TRBJ1-1,-,TRBD1,TGCGCCAGCAGCTTGGGACAGGGTGGGAGTATGAACACTGAAGCTTTCTTT,CASSLGQGGSMNTEAFF
TRBV19,TRBJ2-7,-,-,TGTGCCAGTAGTATAGATTTGGGGGGGCCATCCTACGAGCAGTACTTC,CASSIDLGGPSYEQYF
TRBV4-2,TRBJ1-2,-,TRBD1,TGTGCCAGCAGCCCTTCGTACCAACAGGGGGCCTATGGCTACACCTTC,CASSPSYQQGAYGYTF
TRBV2,TRBJ1-1,-,TRBD1,TGTGCCAGCAGTGAGCAAGGGGGCTTGACTGAAGCTTTCTTT,CASSEQGGLTEAFF
TRBV24-1,TRBJ1-6,-,-,TGTGCCACCAGTGACCGGGACTGGTCCCATTCACCCCTCCACTTT,CATSDRDWSHSPLHF
TRBV11-2,TRBJ2-7,-,TRBD1,TGTGCCAGCAGCTTAGGGAAAGGGACAGCTAAATTC,CASSLGKGTAKF
TRBV11-2,TRBJ2-7,-,TRBD1,TGTGCCAGCAGCCGAGGGGGACAGGGGGCACGGGAGCAGTACTTC,CASSRGGQGAREQYF
TRBV7-9,TRBJ1-2,-,TRBD1,TGTGCCAGCAGCATACCCGGGACAGGGGGCCTCGGCTACACCTTC,CASSIPGTGGLGYTF
TRBV7-9,TRBJ2-3,-,TRBD2,TGTGCCAGCAGACCCGGGACTAGATCCGATACGCAGTATTTT,CASRPGTRSDTQYF
TRBV11-2,TRBJ2-5,-,TRBD2,TGTGCCAGCAGGGCCTTCGGGCTAGCGGGAGAGGGGACCCAGTACTTC,CASRAFGLAGEGTQYF
TRBV27,TRBJ2-5,-,-,TGTGCCAGCAGTTTATCGATAATGGGGCAGCACCAAGAGACCCAGTACTTC,CASSLSIMGQHQETQYF
TRBV28,TRBJ1-2,-,TRBD1,TGTGCCAGCAGTATACTGACAGGGAACTATGGCTACACCTTC,CASSILTGNYGYTF
TRBV7-9,TRBJ2-1,-,TRBD2,TGTGCCAGCAGCCCGGGTGGAGGCGGGAGTAATAATGAGCAGTTCTTC,CASSPGGGGSNNEQFF
TRBV24-1,TRBJ2-2,medium-sized,-,TGTGCCACCAGTGCCCAGGGACTTGACACCGGGGAGCTGTTTTTT,CATSAQGLDTGELFF
TRBV5-5,TRBJ2-6,-,-,TGTGCCAGCAGCCTGAGGTTTGACGAGTCTGGGGCCAACGTCCTGACTTTC,CASSLRFDESGANVLTF